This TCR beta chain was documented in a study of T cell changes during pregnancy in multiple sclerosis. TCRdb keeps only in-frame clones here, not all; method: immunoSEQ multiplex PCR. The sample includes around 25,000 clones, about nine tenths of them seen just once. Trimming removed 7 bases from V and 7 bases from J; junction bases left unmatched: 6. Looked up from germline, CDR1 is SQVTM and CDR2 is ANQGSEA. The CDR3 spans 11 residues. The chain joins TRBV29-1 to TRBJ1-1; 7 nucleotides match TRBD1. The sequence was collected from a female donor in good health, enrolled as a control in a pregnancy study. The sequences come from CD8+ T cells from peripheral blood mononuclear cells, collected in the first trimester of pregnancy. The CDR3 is CSAGQEIEAFF. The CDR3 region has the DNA TGCAGCGCTGGACAGGAGATTGAAGCTTTCTTT.